Listed below are T cell receptor beta chains from one sample, sequenced in a study of glioma-infiltrating T cells. MiXCR was run by TCRdb on the multiplex PCR reads, yielding one entry per CDR3 protein. The table has about 140,000 distinct CDR3 sequences, roughly 43% seen once. Source material: glioma tissue, nonneoplastic brain tissue, or PBMCs (not recorded which). These receptors all stem from a human donor with low-grade glioma or glioblastoma, undergoing nonglioma brain surgery, or in good health (not recorded which). The CDR3 runs from the conserved cysteine through the conserved F or W. The D gene is left open where the match is weak. Clone size is not always given. Where it is, it says once, few, many or a class for expanded clones.

.	TRBV20-1	many	TRBJ2-3	CSARSTDTQYF	TGCAGTGCTAGAAGCACAGATACGCAGTATTTT
.	TRBV4-2	.	TRBJ2-1	CASSQESFYNEQFF	TGTGCCAGCAGCCAAGAGAGCTTCTACAATGAGCAGTTCTTC
.	TRBV7-8	.	TRBJ2-3	CASSFLGSWDF	TGTGCCAGCAGCTTCTTAGGGAGTTGGGATTTT
TRBD2	TRBV20-1	few	TRBJ2-5	CSASRGGVETQYF	TGCAGTGCGAGTCGGGGGGGCGTGGAGACCCAGTACTTC
.	TRBV2	few	TRBJ2-5	CASSAADSQETQYF	TGTGCCAGCAGTGCCGCGGACAGCCAAGAGACCCAGTACTTC
TRBD2	TRBV6-2/TRBV6-3	.	TRBJ2-5	CASSTWGGSETQYF	TGTGCCAGCAGTACCTGGGGGGGATCGGAGACCCAGTACTTC
.	TRBV2	.	TRBJ1-2	CASSPWTRYGYTF	TGTGCCAGCAGTCCCTGGACCCGATATGGCTACACCTTC
.	TRBV7-2	.	TRBJ2-1	CASSSLYTEQFF	TGTGCCAGCAGCTCACTATATACTGAGCAGTTCTTC
TRBD2	TRBV6-5	.	TRBJ2-7	CASRRGAGEEQYF	TGTGCCAGCAGGAGAGGAGCGGGGGAGGAGCAGTACTTC
.	TRBV6-1	few	TRBJ2-3	CASSEAVGDRADTQYF	TGTGCCAGCAGTGAAGCGGTCGGAGATAGGGCAGATACGCAGTATTTT
TRBD2	TRBV7-2	.	TRBJ2-1	CASSETSGDYNEQFF	TGTGCCAGCAGCGAGACTAGCGGAGATTACAATGAGCAGTTCTTC
.	TRBV27	few	TRBJ2-2	CASSSRADTGELFF	TGTGCCAGCAGTTCCAGGGCAGACACCGGGGAGCTGTTTTTT
.	TRBV6-1	many	TRBJ2-7	CASSETLHEQYF	TGTGCCAGCAGTGAAACTTTGCACGAGCAGTACTTC
.	TRBV10-3	.	TRBJ1-4	CAISESRGSEKLFF	TGTGCCATCAGTGAGTCCAGGGGTAGTGAAAAACTGTTTTTT
TRBD2	TRBV7-9	.	TRBJ2-3	CASSRGTSGTDTQYF	TGTGCCAGCAGCCGCGGGACTAGCGGGACAGATACGCAGTATTTT
.	TRBV6-1	many	TRBJ2-7	CASTETVYEQYF	TGTGCCAGCACCGAGACAGTCTACGAGCAGTACTTC
TRBD1	TRBV6-2/TRBV6-3	.	TRBJ1-5	CASSPTGMGQPQHF	TGTGCCAGCAGTCCGACAGGGATGGGCCAGCCCCAGCATTTT
.	TRBV2	many	TRBJ2-3	CASSGGTGSDTQYF	TGTGCCAGCAGTGGCGGAACGGGGTCAGATACGCAGTATTTT
TRBD1	TRBV10-2	.	TRBJ1-5	CASSEGGASPNQPQHF	TGCGCCAGCAGTGAAGGGGGCGCATCCCCAAATCAGCCCCAGCATTTT
TRBD2	TRBV28	few	TRBJ2-3	CASSSGGSTDTQYF	TGTGCCAGCAGCAGCGGGGGGAGCACAGATACGCAGTATTTT
TRBD2	TRBV20-1	.	TRBJ2-1	CSALLAGSYNEQFF	TGCAGTGCTTTACTAGCGGGAAGCTACAATGAGCAGTTCTTC
.	TRBV6-2/TRBV6-3	once	TRBJ2-5	CASAGNQETQYF	TGTGCCAGCGCAGGGAACCAAGAGACCCAGTACTTC
TRBD2	TRBV28	.	TRBJ2-7	CASSPGGGAQTYEQYF	TGTGCCAGCAGCCCCGGGGGAGGGGCACAAACCTACGAGCAGTACTTC
.	TRBV24-1	.	TRBJ2-7	CATSEAATYEQYF	TGTGCCACCAGTGAAGCAGCGACCTACGAGCAGTACTTC
.	TRBV11-1	.	TRBJ2-1	CASGGEYNEQFF	TGTGCTTCAGGCGGAGAATACAATGAGCAGTTCTTC
TRBD2	TRBV7-2	.	TRBJ2-1	CASSSSLLTSINEQFF	TGTGCCAGCAGCTCATCCCTACTGACTAGCATCAATGAGCAGTTCTTC
.	TRBV6-6	few	TRBJ2-1	CASSYSRLAPYNEQFF	TGTGCCAGCAGTTACTCAAGGCTAGCCCCCTACAATGAGCAGTTCTTC
.	TRBV19	.	TRBJ2-5	CASSITTGRDTQYF	TGTGCCAGTAGTATTACTACAGGGCGAGATACCCAGTACTTC
TRBD2	TRBV11-1	.	TRBJ2-1	CASSSTVGLAGVEQFF	TGTGCCAGCAGCTCTACGGTGGGACTAGCGGGGGTAGAGCAGTTCTTC
TRBD1	TRBV27	.	TRBJ2-2	CASRGQSTGELFF	TGTGCCAGCAGGGGACAGAGCACCGGGGAGCTGTTTTTT
TRBD2	TRBV7-9	.	TRBJ2-5	CASSLGSGGVETQCF	TGTGCCAGCAGCTTAGGAAGCGGGGGAGTCGAGACCCAGTGCTTC
.	TRBV6-1	.	TRBJ2-2	CASIDPANTGELFF	TGTGCCAGCATTGACCCAGCGAACACCGGGGAGCTGTTTTTT
.	TRBV20-1	.	TRBJ2-7	CSAVDDPYEQYF	TGCAGTGCTGTCGACGATCCCTACGAGCAGTACTTC
.	TRBV6-1	.	TRBJ1-3	CAIRDNLSGNTIYF	TGTGCCATCCGGGACAACCTCTCTGGAAACACCATATATTTT
.	TRBV6-2/TRBV6-3	.	TRBJ2-2	CASSSGELFF	TGTGCCAGCAGTTCCGGGGAGCTGTTTTTT
.	TRBV12-3/TRBV12-4	.	TRBJ1-1	CASLGRENTEAFF	TGTGCCAGCTTAGGACGGGAGAACACTGAAGCTTTCTTT
.	TRBV6-2/TRBV6-3	many	TRBJ2-5	CASSDGGTQYF	TGTGCCAGCTCCGATGGGGGGACCCAGTACTTC
.	TRBV4-2	.	TRBJ1-1	CASSQDLTTGGPPEAFF	TGTGCCAGCAGCCAAGATCTTACGACAGGCGGCCCTCCTGAAGCTTTCTTT
.	TRBV18	.	TRBJ1-1	CASSPGPLRNTEAFF	TGTGCCAGCTCACCGGGTCCCCTGAGGAACACTGAAGCTTTCTTT
TRBD1	TRBV2	.	TRBJ2-1	CASRQTGRNEQFF	TGTGCCAGCAGGCAGACAGGGAGAAATGAGCAGTTCTTC
.	TRBV27	few	TRBJ1-2	CASSSAGTKGIASGYTF	TGTGCCAGCAGTTCTGCCGGGACCAAGGGAATAGCGTCGGGCTACACCTTC
TRBD1	TRBV27	many	TRBJ2-7	CASSLGGTGSYEQYF	TGTGCCAGCAGTTTAGGCGGGACAGGGTCCTACGAGCAGTACTTC
.	TRBV6-1	few	TRBJ1-6	CASMVTDNSPLHF	TGTGCCAGCATGGTCACAGATAATTCACCCCTCCACTTT
TRBD2	TRBV20-1	few	TRBJ2-3	CSARDLLAATDTQYF	TGCAGTGCTAGAGATCTCCTAGCGGCCACAGATACGCAGTATTTT
.	TRBV30	.	TRBJ2-1	CAWSRHQASEQFF	TGTGCCTGGAGCCGACACCAGGCTAGTGAGCAGTTCTTC
.	TRBV20-1	few	TRBJ1-2	CSVIGMGQDPVYGYTF	TGCAGTGTCATCGGTATGGGACAAGATCCAGTCTATGGCTACACCTTC
TRBD2	TRBV4-1	.	TRBJ2-5	CASSQETSGGARHETQYF	TGCGCCAGCAGCCAAGAAACTAGCGGGGGGGCCCGTCACGAGACCCAGTACTTC
.	TRBV7-2	.	TRBJ2-1	CATANYNEQFF	TGTGCCACAGCGAACTACAATGAGCAGTTCTTC
TRBD2	TRBV7-2	few	TRBJ2-1	CASSALAGGNEQFF	TGTGCCAGCAGCGCTCTAGCGGGGGGCAATGAGCAGTTCTTC
.	TRBV6-2/TRBV6-3	.	TRBJ2-7	CASSYSTPDMDYYEQYF	TGTGCCAGCAGTTACTCTACCCCCGACATGGATTACTACGAGCAGTACTTC
.	TRBV2	.	TRBJ1-6	CASSPDTDSPLHF	TGTGCCAGCAGTCCAGACACGGATTCACCCCTCCACTTT
.	TRBV19	.	TRBJ2-6	CASGLTAGANVLTF	TGTGCCAGCGGATTGACGGCTGGGGCCAACGTCCTGACTTTC
.	TRBV7-2	few	TRBJ2-1	CASSTDYFDEQFF	TGTGCCAGCAGCACGGACTACTTTGATGAGCAGTTCTTC
TRBD1	TRBV20-1	.	TRBJ2-7	CSASQQGIWYEQYF	TGCAGTGCTAGTCAACAGGGGATCTGGTACGAGCAGTACTTC
.	TRBV28	few	TRBJ2-5	CASNPTGVETQYF	TGTGCCAGCAATCCGACGGGAGTGGAGACCCAGTACTTC
.	TRBV6-1	few	TRBJ1-1	CASSFGHLKGEAFF	TGTGCCAGCAGTTTCGGACACCTCAAAGGTGAAGCTTTCTTT
TRBD2	TRBV12-3/TRBV12-4	.	TRBJ2-7	CASSFIVASGRASITYEQYF	TGTGCCAGCAGTTTCATAGTTGCCAGCGGGAGGGCCAGTATTACCTACGAGCAGTACTTC
TRBD2	TRBV6-6	.	TRBJ2-5	CASSYTRLAGGPGTQYF	TGTGCCAGCAGTTACACGCGACTAGCGGGAGGGCCGGGGACCCAGTACTTC
.	TRBV6-1	many	TRBJ2-1	CASSSDSYNEQFF	TGTGCCAGCAGTTCGGACTCCTACAATGAGCAGTTCTTC
.	TRBV12-3/TRBV12-4	.	TRBJ1-1	CASSLGFLGTEAFF	TGTGCCAGCAGTTTAGGTTTTCTTGGAACTGAAGCTTTCTTT